Described below is a single T cell receptor (beta chain) sequence and its context. V shed 5 bases and J shed 5 bases, with 14 bases lying between them. The V gene's germline CDR1 is SGHAT and CDR2 FQNNGV. This CDR3 spans 14 amino acids. Per the original methods: Using reference gene primer amplification, nucleated cell counts were estimated. Data came from immunoSEQ multiplex PCR; TCRdb stores just in-frame clones and leaves some out. V and J calls and clone size are copied from that table; D and trimming were computed from the DNA. The sample includes roughly 52,000 clones, 89% of them seen just once. The data belong to a study of blood T cell repertoires in COVID-19. The wider study: Italy, Spain and the United States were the sources of the convalescent and acute COVID-19 samples.

The sample was peripheral blood. The V gene is TRBV11-2, the J gene TRBJ2-3; D is perhaps TRBD2 (6 bases). This clonotype originated in a human donor in a cohort sampled during active COVID-19. CDR3 sequence: CASSKPGLGDTQYF. Here the CDR3 DNA reads TGTGCCAGCAGCAAACCGGGACTTGGAGATACGCAGTATTTT.